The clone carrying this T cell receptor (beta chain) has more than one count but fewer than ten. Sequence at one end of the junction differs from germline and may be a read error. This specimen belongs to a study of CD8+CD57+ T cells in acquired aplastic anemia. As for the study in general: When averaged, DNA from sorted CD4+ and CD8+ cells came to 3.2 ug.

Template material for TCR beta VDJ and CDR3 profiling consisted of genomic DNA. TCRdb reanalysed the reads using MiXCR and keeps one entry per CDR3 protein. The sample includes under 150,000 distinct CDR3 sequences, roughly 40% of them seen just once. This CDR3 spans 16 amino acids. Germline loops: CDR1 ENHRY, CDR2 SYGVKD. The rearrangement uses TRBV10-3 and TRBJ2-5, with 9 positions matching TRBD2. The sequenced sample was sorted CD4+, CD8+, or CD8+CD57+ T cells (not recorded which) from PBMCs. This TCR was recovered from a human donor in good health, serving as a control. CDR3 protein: CAISGPSGGPRETLYF. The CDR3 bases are TGTGCCATCAGCGGACCCAGCGGGGGGCCGAGGGAGACCCTGTACTTC.